Shown below are 30 T cell receptor beta chains from a single sample sequenced in a study of blood T cell repertoires in COVID-19. The method was immunoSEQ multiplex PCR; TCRdb's version includes in-frame clones alone and lacks a portion of them. The sample has approximately 210,000 clones; over 65% are singletons. Sequencing was done on a sample of PBMCs or T cells enriched from blood (not recorded which). All receptors derive from an older woman who had recovered from COVID-19.

This chain uses TRBV5-1 with TRBJ2-3; 10 bases map to TRBD2. The J segment lost 0 bases and the V segment lost 2 bases, leaving 6 bases of the junction unmatched. The CDR3 contains 17 residues. From germline, CDR1 is SGHRS and CDR2 YFSETQ. The chain's CDR3 is CASSFRVAGGSTDTQYF. In nucleotides, the CDR3 is TGCGCCAGCAGCTTTAGGGTAGCGGGAGGAAGCACAGATACGCAGTATTTT.

This chain joins TRBV19 and TRBJ2-3; D is unresolved. This CDR3 contains 14 residues. CDR1 is LNHDA and CDR2 is SQIVND in the germline V gene (reference sequence). Trimming cost V 3 bases and J 0 bases, with 7 bases left between them. CDR3 sequence reads: CASSIGQSTDTQYF. The CDR3 DNA reads TGTGCCAGTAGTATCGGTCAAAGCACAGATACGCAGTATTTT.

The J gene is TRBJ1-5, the V gene TRBV19; 8 nucleotides match TRBD1. The CDR3 spans 16 residues. Trimming removed 6 bases from V and 0 bases from J; junction bases left unmatched: 7. CDR1 is LNHDA and CDR2 is SQIVND in the germline V gene (reference sequence). CDR3 DNA: TGTGCCAGTAGGATGGACAGGGATTATAGCAATCAGCCCCAGCATTTT. This sequence encodes CASRMDRDYSNQPQHF.

The V gene is TRBV2, the J gene TRBJ1-5; tentatively, D is TRBD1 (5 bases). There are 16 residues in the CDR3. The V end was cut by 2 bases, the J end by 5 bases, with 16 bases between. CDR1 and CDR2 (germline): SNHLY, FYNNEI. The CDR3 DNA is TGTGCCAGCAGTGAAAGAGCCAGGGTGAGTGATCAGCCCCAGCATTTT. Its translation is CASSERARVSDQPQHF.

The table lists this clone with a few counts. The chain has TRBV20-1 and TRBJ1-2, with a weak D call TRBD1 (5 bases). V lost 7 bases and J 5 bases, leaving 8 bases between the germline ends. Looked up from germline, CDR1 is DFQATT and CDR2 is SNEGSKA (reference sequence). The CDR3 has 10 amino acids. The CDR3 region has the DNA TGCAGTGTGGCAGGGTATGGCTACACCTTC. Translation gives CSVAGYGYTF.

This CDR3 is CAISGGQALSGNTIYF. The CDR3 nucleotides read TGTGCCATCAGTGGGGGACAGGCGCTCTCTGGAAACACCATATATTTT. J is TRBJ1-3 and V is TRBV10-3; 8 positions match TRBD1. CDR1 is ENHRY and CDR2 is SYGVKD in the germline V gene. V lost 4 bases, J lost 0 bases, and 5 bases stayed unmatched. CDR3 length: 16 residues.

The DNA for the CDR3 is TGTGCCAGCAGCCAGAGGGGTGGTACGGACAGGGGAAAGGGCTACACCTTC. The encoded protein is CASSQRGGTDRGKGYTF. The V call is TRBV3-1 (or the pseudogene TRBV3-2), the J call TRBJ1-2; 9 nucleotides match TRBD1. The CDR3 has 17 amino acids. CDR1 is LGHDT and CDR2 is YNNKEL in the germline V gene (reference sequence). The trim removed 3 bases at V and 8 bases at J, leaving 16 bases unmatched.

The V gene is TRBV7-9, the J gene TRBJ1-1; no clear D gene. The germline gives CDR1 SEHNR, CDR2 FQNEAQ (reference sequence). This CDR3 contains 12 residues. V shed 7 bases and J shed 3 bases, with 9 bases lying between them. CDR3 sequence: CASNREDTEAFF. The CDR3 coding sequence is TGTGCCAGCAACCGTGAGGACACTGAAGCTTTCTTT. The full variable domain, in which reference TRBV7-9 and TRBJ1-1 provide the parts outside the CDR3, is DTGVSQNPRHKITKRGQNVTFRCDPISEHNRLYWYRQTLGQGPEFLTYFQNEAQLEKSRLLSDRFSAERPKGSFSTLEIQRTEQGDSAMYLCASNREDTEAFFGQGTRLTVV.

This chain uses TRBV6-2 or TRBV6-3 with TRBJ1-2, with TRBD1 as a possible D gene (5 bases). V lost 2 bases, J lost 7 bases, and 23 bases lay in between. The CDR3 length is 17 residues. Per germline, CDR1 MNHEY and CDR2 SVGEGT. Here the CDR3 DNA reads TGTGCCAGCAGTTACCTCGTGAAAGGACAACCTGCCCGTGGCTACACCTTC. Translation: CASSYLVKGQPARGYTF.

Of note for this clone: The sample contains more than one DNA sequence encoding this CDR3. The chain has TRBV12-3 or TRBV12-4 and TRBJ2-2; maybe TRBD1 (6 bases). The CDR3 length is 13 residues. The V and J ends lost 6 bases and 2 bases respectively, with 7 bases between them. CDR3 amino acids: CASRGTNTGELFF. The CDR3 coding sequence is TGTGCCAGCAGAGGGACAAACACCGGGGAGCTGTTTTTT.

J is TRBJ1-2 and V is TRBV12-3 or TRBV12-4; possibly TRBD1 for D (5 bases). The CDR3 consists of 13 residues. Trimming shortened V by 0 bases and J by 7 bases, and 9 bases separated the two germline ends. CDR3 residues: CASSLAGVAGYTF. The CDR3 DNA reads as TGTGCCAGCAGTTTAGCAGGGGTTGCTGGCTACACCTTC.

The chain carries TRBV5-1 and TRBJ2-7, with D possibly TRBD2 on 6 matching bases. Germline values: CDR1 SGHRS, CDR2 YFSETQ. Trimming took 4 bases from V and 3 from J, leaving 17 bases between them. This CDR3 spans 15 amino acids. The CDR3 nucleotides read TGCGCCAGCAGCCCCCCCCTTGGGGAGGTCTACGAGCAGTACTTC. Amino acid sequence: CASSPPLGEVYEQYF.

The CDR3 loop is CASSPPSGGKETQYF. The CDR3 DNA sequence: TGTGCCAGCAGCCCCCCATCCGGCGGAAAAGAGACCCAGTACTTC. The chain recombines TRBV7-9 with TRBJ2-5; no clear D. Trimming pared 5 bases from V and 3 bases from J, leaving 16 bases between. The CDR3 sequence is 15 residues long. In germline, CDR1 is SEHNR, CDR2 FQNEAQ (reference sequence).

The V and J genes are TRBV27 and TRBJ1-3, with D perhaps TRBD1 (6 bases). The CDR3 is 15 amino acids. The germline V gene encodes CDR1 MNHEY and CDR2 SMNVEV (reference sequence). The V gene lost 3 bases and the J gene lost 4 bases, with 13 bases spanning the gap. Written as DNA, the CDR3 is TGTGCCAGCAGTTTGGACAGTTTCGCGGGAAACACCATATATTTT. It translates to CASSLDSFAGNTIYF.

The chain couples TRBV4-2 to TRBJ1-2; D is perhaps TRBD1 (6 bases). Trimming removed 3 bases at V and 2 bases at J, with 13 bases between. This CDR3 is 15 amino acids long. The germline CDR1 and CDR2 sequences are LGHNA and YNFKEQ. CDR3 residues: CASSQLGQNNYGYTF. CDR3 in DNA: TGTGCCAGCAGCCAGTTGGGACAAAACAACTATGGCTACACCTTC.

This clone was found once. This chain links TRBV21-1 with TRBJ1-2. TRBV21-1 represents a pseudogene. The CDR3 is 17 residues long. The CDR3 spells CASSDPGRAEGIYGYTF. As DNA, the CDR3 is TGTGCCAGCAGCGACCCCGGGAGGGCTGAGGGGATCTATGGCTACACCTTC.

This clone was counted a few times. The gene calls are TRBV7-8 and TRBJ2-7; no reliable D call. Germline CDR1 reads SGHVS; CDR2 reads FQNEAQ. This CDR3 spans 11 amino acids. Between the trimmed V and J ends, which lost 5 bases and 5 bases, there was a span of 7 bases. The CDR3 loop reads CASSPRDEQYF. In DNA form, the CDR3 reads TGTGCCAGCAGCCCCCGGGACGAGCAGTACTTC. Full variable domain (missing parts from reference TRBV7-8 and TRBJ2-7): GAGVSQSPRYKVAKRGQDVALRCDPISGHVSLFWYQQALGQGPEFLTYFQNEAQLDKSGLPSDRFFAERPEGSVSTLKIQRTQQEDSAVYLCASSPRDEQYFGPGTRLTVT.

This clone was seen a handful of times. The germline gene is not matched at one end of the junction; a read error may be the cause. The V and J genes are TRBV3-1 (or the pseudogene TRBV3-2) and TRBJ1-1; D may be TRBD1 (6 bases). CDR3 length: 13 residues. The germline V gene encodes CDR1 LGHDT and CDR2 YNNKEL (reference sequence). The CDR3 bases are TGTGCCAGCACCCAAGAGGGGGGCACTGAAGCTTTCTTT. Amino acids: CASTQEGGTEAFF.

This clone was picked up a small number of times. The chain is built from TRBV29-1 and TRBJ2-3; possible D gene TRBD2, 5 bases. Germline CDR1 SQVTM, CDR2 ANQGSEA. With 6 bases removed from V and 0 bases from J, the gap between germline ends came to 7 bases. The CDR3 sequence is 12 residues long. The CDR3 DNA reads TGCAGCGTCCGGACTAGCACAGATACGCAGTATTTT. This encodes CSVRTSTDTQYF.

The rearrangement uses TRBV5-4 and TRBJ2-3; D is unresolved. CDR3 length equals 14 residues. CDR1 is SGHNT and CDR2 is YYREEE in the germline V gene (reference sequence). Trimming removed 1 base at V and 5 bases at J, with 11 bases between. In DNA, the CDR3 is TGTGCCAGCAGCTTGTCTGCGGAAGGAGATACGCAGTATTTT. This sequence encodes CASSLSAEGDTQYF.

The CDR3 nucleotides are TGTGCCAGCAGTTCCCAGGACAGGAAATACTTC. It codes for CASSSQDRKYF. The V gene is TRBV12-3 or TRBV12-4, the J gene TRBJ2-5, with 7 bases matching TRBD1. Losses at the gene ends were 4 bases for V and 14 bases for J; bases not matched to a gene: 7. The CDR3 consists of 11 residues.

The chain employs TRBV5-4 and TRBJ2-3; D is possibly TRBD2 (5 bases). Germline CDR1 reads SGHNT; CDR2 reads YYREEE (reference sequence). The CDR3 has 13 residues. Trimming shortened V by 2 bases and J by 4 bases, and 8 bases separated the two germline ends. In DNA form, the CDR3 reads TGTGCCAGCAGCTTCCGGGATTCAGATACGCAGTATTTT. It encodes CASSFRDSDTQYF.

V gene TRBV5-5 combines with J gene TRBJ1-5, with D unresolved. Trimming pared 2 bases from V and 9 bases from J, leaving 21 bases between. Germline CDR1 SGHKS, CDR2 YYEKEE (reference sequence). The CDR3 totals 16 residues. The CDR3 is CASSFYPEATRSPQHF. CDR3 nucleotide sequence: TGTGCCAGCAGCTTTTATCCGGAGGCCACTAGGTCGCCCCAGCATTTT.

The rearrangement uses TRBV5-1 and TRBJ1-5; D is uncertain. The CDR3 covers 13 residues. The germline gives CDR1 SGHRS, CDR2 YFSETQ. Trimming shortened V by 5 bases and J by 6 bases, and 12 bases separated the two germline ends. The CDR3 DNA sequence: TGCGCCAGCAGTTACTCTTTCGGTCAGCCCCAGCATTTT. Protein: CASSYSFGQPQHF.

This rearrangement joins TRBV30 to TRBJ1-2; no firm D call. Trimming stripped 2 bases from V and 0 bases from J, with 7 bases between. Germline V gene lookup returns CDR1 GTSNPN and CDR2 SVGIG (reference sequence). The CDR3 runs to 13 residues. The CDR3 protein is CAWSSGSNYGYTF. CDR3 in DNA: TGTGCCTGGAGTTCCGGGTCTAACTATGGCTACACCTTC.

This clone was found a few times. The rearrangement uses TRBV7-9 and TRBJ1-1; no reliable D call. The V end lost 8 bases, the J end lost 7 bases, and 11 bases lay between the germline ends. Germline lookup yields CDR1 SEHNR and CDR2 FQNEAQ (reference sequence). The CDR3 spans 11 residues. The CDR3 loop is CASHRGDEAFF. The CDR3 DNA reads as TGTGCCAGCCACCGGGGAGATGAAGCTTTCTTT.

The chain combines TRBV14 with TRBJ1-1; 10 nucleotides match TRBD1. Germline values: CDR1 SGHDN, CDR2 FVKESK. The CDR3 consists of 17 residues. Germline trimming cut 5 bases from V and 2 bases from J; bases unmatched to any gene: 11. The chain's CDR3 is CASSDYWDRGINTEAFF. DNA for the CDR3: TGTGCCAGCAGCGATTATTGGGACAGGGGAATCAACACTGAAGCTTTCTTT. Complete variable domain (other parts from reference TRBV14 and TRBJ1-1): EAGVTQFPSHSVIEKGQTVTLRCDPISGHDNLYWYRRVMGKEIKFLLHFVKESKQDESGMPNNRFLAERTGGTYSTLKVQPAELEDSGVYFCASSDYWDRGINTEAFFGQGTRLTVV.

The chain joins TRBV6-6 to TRBJ2-2, with D possibly matching TRBD2 (5 bases). This CDR3 has 13 amino acids. Trimming stripped 7 bases from V and 5 bases from J, with 11 bases between. Germline lookup yields CDR1 MNHNY and CDR2 SVGAGI (reference sequence). CDR3: CASKPPGTGELFF. The CDR3 region has the DNA TGTGCCAGCAAACCTCCGGGGACCGGGGAGCTGTTTTTT.

The J gene is TRBJ2-7, the V gene TRBV9; TRBD1 agrees at 10 bases. CDR1 and CDR2 (germline): SGDLS, YYNGEE. This CDR3 region has 16 residues. With V trimmed by 6 bases and J by 2 bases, 11 bases remained unmatched. CDR3 bases: TGTGCCAGCAACAACTACCCCGGGACAGGGGCCTACGAGCAGTACTTC. This translates into CASNNYPGTGAYEQYF.

This clone was found once. The chain carries TRBV19 and TRBJ1-2; 7 bases line up with TRBD1. After removal of 3 bases from V and 0 bases from J, the junction contained 4 bases not matched to a gene. This CDR3 region has 15 residues. Germline CDR1 reads LNHDA; CDR2 reads SQIVND (reference sequence). The CDR3 DNA follows: TGTGCCAGTAGTATCGGACAGGAATCTAACTATGGCTACACCTTC. Encoded protein: CASSIGQESNYGYTF. Combining the CDR3 with reference TRBV19 and TRBJ1-2 gives the whole variable domain DGGITQSPKYLFRKEGQNVTLSCEQNLNHDAMYWYRQDPGQGLRLIYYSQIVNDFQKGDIAEGYSVSREKKESFPLTVTSAQKNPTAFYLCASSIGQESNYGYTFGSGTRLTVV.